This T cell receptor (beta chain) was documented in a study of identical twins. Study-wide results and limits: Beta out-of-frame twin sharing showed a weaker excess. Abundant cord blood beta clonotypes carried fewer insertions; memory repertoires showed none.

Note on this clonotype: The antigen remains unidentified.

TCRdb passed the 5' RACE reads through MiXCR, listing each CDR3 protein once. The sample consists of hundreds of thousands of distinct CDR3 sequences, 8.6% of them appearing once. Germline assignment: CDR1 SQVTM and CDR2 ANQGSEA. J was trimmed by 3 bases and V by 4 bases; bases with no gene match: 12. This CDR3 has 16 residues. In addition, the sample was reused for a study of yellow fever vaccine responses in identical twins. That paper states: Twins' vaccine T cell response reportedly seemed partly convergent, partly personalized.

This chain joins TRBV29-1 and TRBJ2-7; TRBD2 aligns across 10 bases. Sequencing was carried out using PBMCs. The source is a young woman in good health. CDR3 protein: CSVVKVLLAGLYEQYF. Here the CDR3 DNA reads TGCAGCGTTGTTAAAGTTTTACTAGCGGGGCTCTACGAGCAGTACTTC.